Presented here are 22 T cell receptor beta chains from one specimen sequenced in a study of graft-versus-host responses after intestinal transplantation. TCRdb keeps only in-frame clones here, not all; method: immunoSEQ multiplex PCR. The sample holds about 27,000 clones, just over 90% seen once. The input for sequencing was PBMCs, taken 18 days after transplant. The receptors here all came from a human patient who received an intestinal transplant, so some T cells may come from the graft donor.

The CDR3 bases are TGCGCCAGCAGCTTGGACAGAGACAGGACTTATAATTCACCCCTCCACTTT. The encoded protein is CASSLDRDRTYNSPLHF. J is TRBJ1-6 and V is TRBV5-1; D is possibly TRBD1 (6 bases). Germline V CDR1 and CDR2: SGHRS, YFSETQ. The CDR3 is made up of 17 amino acids. Trimming shortened V by 0 bases and J by 4 bases, and 14 bases separated the two germline ends.

V usage is TRBV7-9 and J usage is TRBJ1-1, with D uncertain. The germline gives CDR1 SEHNR, CDR2 FQNEAQ (reference sequence). V was trimmed by 1 base and J by 8 bases, leaving 5 bases between them. The CDR3 has 11 amino acids. For the CDR3, the DNA is TGTGCCAGCAGCTTAGGTCTAGAAGCTTTCTTT. Residues: CASSLGLEAFF.

The rearrangement links TRBV5-1 to TRBJ2-3, with D possibly being TRBD1 or TRBD2 (5 bases each). From germline, CDR1 is SGHRS and CDR2 YFSETQ. This CDR3 is built from 14 residues. The ends were cut back, 3 bases at V and 0 bases at J, with 8 bases in the middle. CDR3 region: CASSYGTSTDTQYF. In nucleotides, the CDR3 is TGCGCCAGCAGCTACGGGACGAGCACAGATACGCAGTATTTT. The whole variable domain, filled in from reference TRBV5-1 and TRBJ2-3, reads KAGVTQTPRYLIKTRGQQVTLSCSPISGHRSVSWYQQTPGQGLQFLFEYFSETQRNKGNFPGRFSGRQFSNSRSEMNVSTLELGDSALYLCASSYGTSTDTQYFGPGTRLTVL.

This sequence joins TRBV13 and TRBJ2-7; maybe TRBD1 (6 bases). Per the germline V gene, CDR1 is PRHDT and CDR2 is FYEKMQ (reference sequence). Between the trimmed V and J ends, which lost 0 bases and 3 bases, there was a span of 9 bases. The CDR3 length is 14 residues. The CDR3 here is CASSLGDRVYEQYF. In nucleotides, the CDR3 is TGTGCCAGCAGCTTAGGGGACAGAGTCTACGAGCAGTACTTC.

This clone was found a few times. The genes are TRBV6-6 and TRBJ2-1; possibly TRBD1 or TRBD2 for D (5 bases each). The CDR3 contains 12 residues. The V end lost 8 bases, the J end lost 4 bases, and 9 bases lay between the germline ends. The V gene's germline CDR1 is MNHNY and CDR2 SVGAGI (reference sequence). The CDR3 loop is CASGRQYNEQFF. The CDR3 DNA reads TGTGCCAGCGGGAGACAGTACAATGAGCAGTTCTTC.

The chain employs TRBV30 and TRBJ1-5; TRBD1 aligns across 7 bases. Germline V CDR1 and CDR2: GTSNPN, SVGIG (reference sequence). The CDR3 has 15 residues. The J segment lost 1 base and the V segment lost 1 base, leaving 4 bases of the junction unmatched. The chain's CDR3 is CAWSAGTVSNQPQHF. In nucleotides, the CDR3 is TGTGCCTGGAGTGCCGGGACAGTGAGCAATCAGCCCCAGCATTTT.

This sequence joins TRBV4-1 and TRBJ1-1, with TRBD1 matching 9 bases. Per germline, CDR1 MGHRA and CDR2 YSYEKL. The CDR3 sequence is 15 residues long. Losses at the gene ends were 4 bases for V and 1 base for J; bases not matched to a gene: 4. The CDR3 region is CASSLGQGSNTEAFF. In nucleotides, the CDR3 is TGCGCCAGCAGCCTGGGACAGGGTTCGAACACTGAAGCTTTCTTT.

The J gene is TRBJ2-3, the V gene TRBV30, with 8 bases aligning to TRBD1. The V and J ends lost 5 bases and 5 bases, in that order; junction bases with no gene match: 3. This CDR3 spans 12 amino acids. The V gene's germline CDR1 is GTSNPN and CDR2 SVGIG (reference sequence). CDR3 in DNA: TGTGCCTGGGCCAGGGGGCAAGATACGCAGTATTTT. Protein product: CAWARGQDTQYF.

The CDR3, as DNA: TGTGCCAGCAGCTTGGGAAGCTCCTACGAGCAGTACTTC. Residues: CASSLGSSYEQYF. This chain joins TRBV5-4 and TRBJ2-7; no clear D. The CDR3 length is 13 residues. CDR1 SGHNT and CDR2 YYREEE come from the germline V gene (reference sequence). Trimming took 0 bases from V and 0 from J, leaving 4 bases between them.

The J gene is TRBJ1-2, the V gene TRBV6-6, with 8 bases fitting TRBD1. The CDR3 is 13 residues long. Trimming removed 6 bases from V and 6 bases from J; junction bases left unmatched: 6. Germline V gene data show CDR1 as MNHNY and CDR2 as SVGAGI (reference sequence). The CDR3 sequence is CASRDEQGDGYTF. CDR3 nucleotide sequence: TGTGCCAGCAGAGACGAACAGGGGGATGGCTACACCTTC.

The chain uses TRBV25-1 and TRBJ1-1, with 8 bases fitting TRBD1. The CDR3 covers 15 residues. Germline trimming cut 3 bases from V and 5 bases from J; bases unmatched to any gene: 8. Per the germline V gene, CDR1 is MGHDK and CDR2 is SYGVNS. In nucleotides, the CDR3 is TGTGCCAGCAGTGAGCCACGGACAGGGCTGACTGAAGCTTTCTTT. Its protein is CASSEPRTGLTEAFF.

This clone has a handful of counts. The rearrangement joins TRBV19 to TRBJ2-7; 11 nucleotides align to TRBD2. Trimming removed 1 base from V and 3 bases from J; junction bases left unmatched: 2. The CDR3 spans 15 residues. Germline V gives CDR1 LNHDA, CDR2 SQIVND (reference sequence). In nucleotides, the CDR3 is TGTGCCAGTAGTATAGCTGGGACTAGCGGCTACGAGCAGTACTTC. This translates into CASSIAGTSGYEQYF.

The gene calls are TRBV30 and TRBJ2-3; tentative D call: TRBD2 (7 bases). Germline-derived CDR1 and CDR2 are GTSNPN and SVGIG (reference sequence). CDR3 length equals 13 residues. V was shortened by 4 bases and J by 6 bases, with 14 bases between the two germline ends. The CDR3, as DNA: TGTGCCTGGAAGCGGGGACACAGGGATACGCAGTATTTT. Amino acid sequence: CAWKRGHRDTQYF.

A note on this clone: This sample also contains other DNA sequences that code for the same CDR3. The chain is built from TRBV21-1 and TRBJ2-7; TRBD2 is taken as the D call from the table, unchecked against the DNA. TRBV21-1 is listed as a pseudogene. This CDR3 has 15 amino acids. Written as DNA, the CDR3 is TGTGCCAGCAGCACTGGATTAGCGGGGACCTACGAGCAGTACTTC. This encodes CASSTGLAGTYEQYF.

This clone was detected a few times. The genes are TRBV4-1 and TRBJ2-1, with D unresolved. There are 11 residues in the CDR3. The V end lost 3 bases, the J end lost 10 bases, and 7 bases lay between the germline ends. Germline V gene lookup returns CDR1 MGHRA and CDR2 YSYEKL. CDR3: CASSQRMEQFF. CDR3 in DNA: TGCGCCAGCAGCCAGCGGATGGAGCAGTTCTTC.

This chain connects TRBV19 to TRBJ1-5, with unresolved D. This CDR3 comprises 13 residues. Trimming removed 3 bases from V and 4 bases from J, with 7 bases in between. CDR1 is LNHDA, CDR2 SQIVND, per germline (reference sequence). CDR3 sequence reads: CASSISLNQPQHF. CDR3 coding DNA: TGTGCCAGTAGTATCAGTTTAAATCAGCCCCAGCATTTT.

The chain links TRBV11-1 to TRBJ2-7; possible D gene TRBD1, 5 bases. This CDR3 region has 14 residues. V dropped 3 bases and J dropped 2 bases, with 11 bases sitting between them. CDR1 is SGHAT and CDR2 is FQDESV in the germline V gene (reference sequence). The CDR3 nucleotides are TGTGCCAGCAGCTTTCAGGGTAGGGCCTACGAGCAGTACTTC. Amino acid sequence: CASSFQGRAYEQYF.

DNA for the CDR3: TGCGCCAGCAGCCACTCCGGGAACACCGGGGAGCTGTTTTTT. Its translation is CASSHSGNTGELFF. The rearrangement links TRBV4-1 to TRBJ2-2, with D hard to call. The germline V gene has CDR1 MGHRA and CDR2 YSYEKL. This CDR3 region has 14 residues. V lost 3 bases, J lost 1 base, and 6 bases lay in between.

V and J are TRBV5-1 and TRBJ1-1; D is perhaps TRBD1 (5 bases). Deletions cut 3 bases from V and 7 bases from J, with 10 bases between. Germline CDR1 SGHRS, CDR2 YFSETQ. This CDR3 spans 12 amino acids. The CDR3 protein is CASSSGGIEAFF. The CDR3 DNA follows: TGCGCCAGCAGCTCTGGGGGGATTGAAGCTTTCTTT. Filled out from reference TRBV5-1 and TRBJ1-1, the complete variable domain reads KAGVTQTPRYLIKTRGQQVTLSCSPISGHRSVSWYQQTPGQGLQFLFEYFSETQRNKGNFPGRFSGRQFSNSRSEMNVSTLELGDSALYLCASSSGGIEAFFGQGTRLTVV.

J is TRBJ1-2 and V is TRBV6-1, with D possibly matching TRBD1 (5 bases). V was pared by 2 bases and J by 5 bases, with 12 bases between. The germline gives CDR1 MNHNS, CDR2 SASEGT. This CDR3 spans 14 amino acids. The CDR3 coding sequence is TGTGCCAGCAGTGAATCCGGGACGGCGTATGGCTACACCTTC. Translation: CASSESGTAYGYTF.

The chain uses TRBV5-6 and TRBJ2-7; the match to TRBD2 covers 8 bases. Germline V gene sequence: CDR1 SGHDT, CDR2 YYEEEE. The CDR3 sequence is 16 residues long. V dropped 4 bases and J dropped 2; count of bases not matched to a gene: 11. CDR3 sequence reads: CASSPPQRGTPYEQYF. CDR3 bases: TGTGCCAGCAGCCCACCCCAGCGGGGGACCCCCTACGAGCAGTACTTC.

V is TRBV7-8 and J is TRBJ1-2; 11 bases map to TRBD1. CDR3 length: 13 residues. Germline trimming cut 3 bases from V and 11 bases from J; bases unmatched to any gene: 5. CDR1 is SGHVS and CDR2 is FQNEAQ in the germline V gene. The chain's CDR3 is CASSLGQGGKYTF. CDR3 sequence (DNA): TGTGCCAGCAGCTTGGGACAGGGGGGCAAGTACACCTTC.